Listed here is a single T cell receptor beta chain. Its antigen is not known. This entry comes from a study of T cell repertoires in cytomegalovirus infection. On the study more broadly: CMV epitopes used comprised recently identified HLA-C-restricted ones and well-studied HLA-B-restricted ones. Study observations and caveats: Cumulative public TCR beta family frequency identified CMV carriers with the relevant HLA. CMV-specific HLA-C-restricted TCR beta clonotypes dominated the ex vivo response.

Germline V gene sequence: CDR1 DFQATT, CDR2 SNEGSKA (reference sequence). Trimming cost V 6 bases and J 1 base; bases outside gene matches: 26. This CDR3 region has 22 residues. A single record per CDR3 protein comes from TCRdb applying MiXCR to the reads. The data contain approximately 1,000,000 distinct CDR3 sequences, around 29% of them singletons. The source was cultured CD8+ T cells from PBMCs, collected from culture after CMV antigen stimulation. This chain links TRBV20-1 with TRBJ2-3; TRBD2 matches 12 bases. This receptor was taken from a human donor in good health (CMV status not recorded). Some clones in this sample may be carry-over from other donors' samples. The CDR3 DNA reads as TGCAGTGCCCAATACCAAGCGTCAGGACTAGCGGGGCCGTCCGGTCGCACAGATACGCAGTATTTT. It codes for CSAQYQASGLAGPSGRTDTQYF.